Sequencing of this TCR beta chain was carried out in a study of T cell responses to AZD1222 COVID-19 vaccine. Study-level background: Combined were second doses at about 4 or about 12 weeks.

Germline-derived CDR1 and CDR2 are SGHKS and YYEKEE (reference sequence). Trimming took off 3 bases at V and 0 bases at J, with 13 bases between the two ends. The CDR3 sequence is 16 residues long. Libraries were prepared by immunoSEQ multiplex PCR; TCRdb keeps only in-frame clonotypes and omits some of them. The sample yields more than 150,000 clones, approximately 90% seen once. Comment on this clone: What it binds is unknown.

The study's findings and limits: Only 5 or 6 people who got AZD1222 tested seropositive at baseline.

This chain connects TRBV5-5 to TRBJ1-3, with D perhaps TRBD1 (6 bases). Sequenced material: peripheral blood, taken on day 0 of AZD1222 vaccination. The TCR comes from an adult in good health. The CDR3 here is CASSYEQGRSGNTIYF. CDR3 sequence (DNA): TGTGCCAGCAGCTATGAACAGGGCCGCTCTGGAAACACCATATATTTT.